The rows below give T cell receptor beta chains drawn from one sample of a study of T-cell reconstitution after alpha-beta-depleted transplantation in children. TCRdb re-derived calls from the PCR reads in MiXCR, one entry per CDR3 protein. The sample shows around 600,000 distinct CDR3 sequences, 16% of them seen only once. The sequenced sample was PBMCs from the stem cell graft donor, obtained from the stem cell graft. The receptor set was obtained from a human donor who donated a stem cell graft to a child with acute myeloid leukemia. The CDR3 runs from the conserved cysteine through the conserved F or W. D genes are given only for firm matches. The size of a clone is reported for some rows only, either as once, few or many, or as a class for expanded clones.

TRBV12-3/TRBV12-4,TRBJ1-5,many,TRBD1,TGTGCCAGCAGTTTGGGGACAGGTTTCAATCAGCCCCAGCATTTT,CASSLGTGFNQPQHF
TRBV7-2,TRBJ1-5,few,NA,TGTGCCAGCAGCTTAGTCAGGGATCAGCCCCAGCATTTT,CASSLVRDQPQHF
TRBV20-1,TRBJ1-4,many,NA,TGCAGTGCTAGACCCGGGAGGATTAATGAAAAACTGTTTTTT,CSARPGRINEKLFF
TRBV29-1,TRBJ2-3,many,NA,TGCAGCGTTGCAGGAGGACGGGGCCCTCCAGATACGCAGTATTTT,CSVAGGRGPPDTQYF
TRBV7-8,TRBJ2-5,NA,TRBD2,TGTGCCAGCAGCTCCGGACTAGCGGGGGATTGGGAGACCCAGTACTTC,CASSSGLAGDWETQYF
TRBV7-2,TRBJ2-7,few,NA,TGTGCCAGCAGCCCAGGGGCCATACCCTACGAGCAGTACTTC,CASSPGAIPYEQYF
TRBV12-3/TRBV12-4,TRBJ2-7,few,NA,TGTGCCAGCAGTTTACGGGCCACCTACGAGCAGTACTTC,CASSLRATYEQYF
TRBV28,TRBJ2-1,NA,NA,TGTGCCAGCAGTTTACCCCACCCTCAACAGGAGTCGTTCTTC,CASSLPHPQQESFF
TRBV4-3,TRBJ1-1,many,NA,TGCGCCAGCAGCCAAGCTCTGGAAGTGGGTGCTTTCTTT,CASSQALEVGAFF
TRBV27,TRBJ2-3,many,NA,TGTGCCATAGGCACCCTTCCAACAGATACGCAGTATTTT,CAIGTLPTDTQYF
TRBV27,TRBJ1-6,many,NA,TGTGCCAGCAGTTTATCAAGGAATTCACCCCTCCACTTT,CASSLSRNSPLHF
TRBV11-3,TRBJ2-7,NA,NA,TGTGCCAGCAGCTTAGATCTAATGGGGGACTACGAGCAGTACTTC,CASSLDLMGDYEQYF
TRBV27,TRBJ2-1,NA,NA,TGTGCCAGCAGTTTAAAAGACGGAAGGTTAAATGAGCAGTTCTTC,CASSLKDGRLNEQFF
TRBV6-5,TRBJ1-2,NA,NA,TGTGCCAGCAGTTACCTTGGGGGTGGCTACACCTTC,CASSYLGGGYTF
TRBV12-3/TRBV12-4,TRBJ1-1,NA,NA,TGTGCCAGCAGTCCCCACAAGGGAGGGACTGAAGCTTTCTTT,CASSPHKGGTEAFF
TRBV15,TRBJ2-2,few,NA,TGTGCCACCAGCAGAGATGACGGGGGGCCAAACACCGGGGAGCTGTTTTTT,CATSRDDGGPNTGELFF
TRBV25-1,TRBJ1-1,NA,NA,TGTGCCAGCAGCGGGAGGGTCGAAGCTTTCTTT,CASSGRVEAFF
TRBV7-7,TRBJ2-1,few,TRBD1,TGTGCCAGCAGTTCCGGGACAGGCAGCAATGAGCAGTTCTTC,CASSSGTGSNEQFF
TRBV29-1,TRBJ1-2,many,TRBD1,TGCAGCGCTGAGACAGGGGCAACGAACTATGGCTACACCTTC,CSAETGATNYGYTF
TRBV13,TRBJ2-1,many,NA,TGTGCCAGCCAGGCGGGGGCAACCTACAATGAGCAGTTCTTC,CASQAGATYNEQFF
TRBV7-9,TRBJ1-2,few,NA,TGTGCCAGCAGCTTGGGGGGCTACTATGGCTACACCTTC,CASSLGGYYGYTF
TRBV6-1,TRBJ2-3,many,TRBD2,TGTGCCAGCAGCGGACTAGCGGGGACCCCAGATACGCAGTATTTT,CASSGLAGTPDTQYF
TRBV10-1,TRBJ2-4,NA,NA,TGCGCCATCTGGGAAAGAGGGCCGCTAGCCAAAAACATTCAGTACTTC,CAIWERGPLAKNIQYF
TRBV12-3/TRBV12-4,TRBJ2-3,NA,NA,TGTGCCAGCGGGGGTCCTAGCACAGATACGCAGTATTTT,CASGGPSTDTQYF
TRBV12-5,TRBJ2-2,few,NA,TGTGCTAGTGGTCCCCCCGGGGTCGCGAACACCGGGGAGCTGTTTTTT,CASGPPGVANTGELFF
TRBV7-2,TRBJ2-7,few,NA,TGTGCCAGCAGCTTAATTGGTCAGGGGTCCCACGAGCAGTACTTC,CASSLIGQGSHEQYF
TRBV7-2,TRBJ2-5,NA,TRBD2,TGTGCCAGCAGCTTAGCGACTAGCGGGGGGCCAGAAGAGACCCAGTACTTC,CASSLATSGGPEETQYF
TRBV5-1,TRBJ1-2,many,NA,TGCGCCAGCAGCCCTACGACAGGTTCTAGCTATGGCTACACCTTC,CASSPTTGSSYGYTF
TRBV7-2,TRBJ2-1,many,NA,TGTGCCAGCAGCTCCTCCGACAGCTACAATGAGCAGTTCTTC,CASSSSDSYNEQFF
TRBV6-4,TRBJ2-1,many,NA,TGTGCCAGCAACCCGCCGGCGGTCGAGGGGAATGAGCAGTTCTTC,CASNPPAVEGNEQFF
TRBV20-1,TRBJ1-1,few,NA,TGCAGTGCTAGACGAGACAGACAGAACACTGAAGCTTTCTTT,CSARRDRQNTEAFF
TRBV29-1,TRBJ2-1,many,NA,TGCAGCGTTGATAGGGGCAATGAGCAGTTCTTC,CSVDRGNEQFF
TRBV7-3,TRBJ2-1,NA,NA,TGTGCCAGCAGCCCACTGGGGGGGCCCTACAATGAGCAGTTCTTC,CASSPLGGPYNEQFF
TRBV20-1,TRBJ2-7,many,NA,TGCAGTGCTAGAGTTCTTAGACAGAGTCACCCCTACGAGCAGTACTTC,CSARVLRQSHPYEQYF